This T cell receptor beta chain is drawn from a study of blood T cell repertoires in COVID-19. Authors' analysis steps: By means of reference gene primer amplification, nucleated cell counts were estimated. TCRdb's copy holds only in-frame clones and misses some; the assay was immunoSEQ multiplex PCR. The V and J calls and clone size are taken from that table; D and trimming were inferred from the DNA. The sample shows around 150,000 clones, about 89% of them seen only once. The CDR3 sequence is 15 residues long. Germline CDR1 and CDR2: SGHDT and YYEEEE. The ends lost 2 bases at V and 5 bases at J; junction bases unmatched: 9.

The receptor was derived from a man aged 55 to 70 with acute or convalescent COVID-19. The chain employs TRBV5-6 and TRBJ2-5; 7 bases align to TRBD2. The sample comprised peripheral blood. Here the CDR3 reads CASSFLLGREETQYF. The CDR3 region has the DNA TGTGCCAGCAGCTTCCTCTTGGGGCGGGAGGAGACCCAGTACTTC.